This T cell receptor (beta chain) was observed in a study of STAT5B mutations in CD4+ large granular lymphocyte leukemia. General study findings and limits: Higher CD4+ than CD8+ T-LGLL clonality might reflect small sample size. TRBV06-family usage was enriched in top patient clones (8/27) versus controls (2/35). Patient CD4-sorted repertoires looked more clonal than healthy CD4+ repertoires, even without putative leukemic clones.

Healthy controls were blood donor buffy coats. J was trimmed by 2 bases and V by 4 bases; bases with no gene match: 4. CDR1 and CDR2 (germline): SGHRS, YFSETQ. The CDR3 extends over 15 amino acids. Worth noting for this clone: Its antigen remains unknown.

Clones were read by immunoSEQ multiplex PCR, and TCRdb kept only the in-frame ones, dropping some. Of about 30,000 clones listed, approximately 79% are singletons. This chain joins TRBV5-1 and TRBJ2-5; 11 bases are shared with TRBD2. The specimen sequenced was CD4+ T cells from blood buffy coats. This receptor was obtained from a human donor in good health. The DNA for the CDR3 is TGCGCCAGCAGCCAGCGACTAGCGGGGCAAGAGACCCAGTACTTC. Translating it yields CASSQRLAGQETQYF.